Reported below is one TCR beta chain. CDR1 MGHRA and CDR2 YSYEKL come from the germline V gene. Unmatched junction bases numbered 9, after V lost 0 bases and J lost 8 bases. CDR3 length equals 16 residues. The data stem from a study of blood T cell repertoires in COVID-19. Study-wide background: Some COVID-19 samples were acute and others convalescent; all came from the United States, Italy and Spain.

TCRdb keeps only in-frame clones here, not all; method: immunoSEQ multiplex PCR. The data show 200,000 to 250,000 clones, approximately 90% seen once. The sequencing sample was made of peripheral blood. The rearrangement joins TRBV4-1 to TRBJ1-4, with TRBD1 matching 7 bases. This TCR was recovered from a middle-aged woman with acute or convalescent COVID-19. CDR3 amino acids: CASSQDVTGFREKLFF. The CDR3 nucleotides read TGCGCCAGCAGCCAAGATGTGACAGGGTTTAGGGAAAAACTGTTTTTT.